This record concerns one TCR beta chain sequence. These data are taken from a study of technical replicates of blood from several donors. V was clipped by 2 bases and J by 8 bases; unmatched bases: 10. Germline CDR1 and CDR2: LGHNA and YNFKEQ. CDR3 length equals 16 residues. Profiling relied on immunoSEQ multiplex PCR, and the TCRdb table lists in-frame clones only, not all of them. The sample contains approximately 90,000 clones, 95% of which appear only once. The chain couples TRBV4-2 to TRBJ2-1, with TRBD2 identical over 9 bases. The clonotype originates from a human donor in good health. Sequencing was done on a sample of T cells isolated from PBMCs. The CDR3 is CASSQPRPSGNDEQFF. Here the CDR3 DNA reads TGTGCCAGCAGCCAACCACGTCCTAGCGGGAATGATGAGCAGTTCTTC.